The TCR beta chain described here comes from a study of blood T cell repertoires in COVID-19 (dated by TCRdb to the early 2020s). Background on the whole study: Samples covering the acute and convalescent phases of COVID-19 were provided by collaborators in the United States, Italy and Spain. Where HLA class I and class II types were available, the types were taken from metadata supplied by the sample provider, not from assay-based typing. The repertoires were released in a freely available public database intended as a resource for research on the immune response to SARS-CoV-2. The material from the prospective study consisted of cDNA or gDNA derived from T cells, B-cell-depleted T cells, or PBMCs. Subjects who had been exposed to COVID-19, were actively infected with it, or had recovered from it provided the deeply sampled blood TCRbeta repertoires that made up the dataset. The samples were drawn from the first 160 participants of the ongoing ImmuneRACE study and from 1,254 subjects provided by 6 global collaborators. Nearly every sample came with metadata listing a de-identified subject ID, COVID-19 status, age in years and sex. Overall study results and their limits: Clinical and demographic metadata were provided uncurated, with the amount varying by source and participant.

TCRbeta CDR3 regions were amplified from genomic DNA using the immunoSEQ Assay, a bias-controlled multiplex PCR. Turning to the authors' computational methods: Within the assay, amplification of reference gene primers was used to estimate how many nucleated cells each sample contained. To quantify the absolute abundance of each unique TCRbeta CDR3 rearrangement, sequence reads were collapsed and filtered. For each sample, productive Simpson clonality was calculated as the square root of Simpson's diversity index over productive rearrangements. As stored in TCRdb, this immuneACCESS dataset retains in-frame rearrangements with V and J assigned. A fraction of the clones does not appear; measured against another copy, unresolved V genes explain less than half of the discrepancy, and the remainder lacks a known reason. V, J and clone size reflect that table, while D and trimming were determined from the DNA. The sample contains hundreds of thousands of clones, about nine tenths of them found a single time. The ten largest clones represent about 1.7% of the sample.

As to this clone: The specificity of this receptor is unknown. One base away there is no much larger clone; base qualities are not given.

In the prospective study, participants were roughly 18 to 100 years old, resided in about 25 geographic areas of the United States, and were enrolled through a virtual design. In the prospective study, participants were assigned to cohorts based on the clinical history participants reported in a screening survey and a study questionnaire. Recovered participants in ImmuneRACE Cohort 3 were defined by two consecutive negative NP/OP PCR tests, clearance by a healthcare professional, or resolution of symptoms. Each participant in the prospective study had whole blood, serum and a nasopharyngeal or oropharyngeal swab collected by mobile phlebotomists. Over a 2-month period, participants in the prospective study had the option of providing additional blood draws and questionnaires. Prospective study blood samples were shipped either frozen or at room temperature before DNA extraction. This clonotype originated in a man aged 35 to 55 who had recovered from COVID-19. Sequenced input: PBMCs or T cells enriched from blood (not recorded which).

Here the CDR3 is given as CASSHGQTGVQPQHF. At the DNA level, the sequence is TGTGCCAGCAGCCATGGACAGACCGGGGTTCAGCCCCAGCATTTT. The chain is made from TRBV9 and TRBJ1-5, and perhaps TRBD1 as D gene, on 6 matching bases. For CDR1 and CDR2, the germline V gene lists SGDLS and YYNGEE. Reading from cysteine to phenylalanine, the CDR3 counts 15 amino acids. The CDR3 DNA has 45 bases and is translated from base 1. V is pared back by 4 bases and J by 6 bases, with 17 bases lying between the germline termini.